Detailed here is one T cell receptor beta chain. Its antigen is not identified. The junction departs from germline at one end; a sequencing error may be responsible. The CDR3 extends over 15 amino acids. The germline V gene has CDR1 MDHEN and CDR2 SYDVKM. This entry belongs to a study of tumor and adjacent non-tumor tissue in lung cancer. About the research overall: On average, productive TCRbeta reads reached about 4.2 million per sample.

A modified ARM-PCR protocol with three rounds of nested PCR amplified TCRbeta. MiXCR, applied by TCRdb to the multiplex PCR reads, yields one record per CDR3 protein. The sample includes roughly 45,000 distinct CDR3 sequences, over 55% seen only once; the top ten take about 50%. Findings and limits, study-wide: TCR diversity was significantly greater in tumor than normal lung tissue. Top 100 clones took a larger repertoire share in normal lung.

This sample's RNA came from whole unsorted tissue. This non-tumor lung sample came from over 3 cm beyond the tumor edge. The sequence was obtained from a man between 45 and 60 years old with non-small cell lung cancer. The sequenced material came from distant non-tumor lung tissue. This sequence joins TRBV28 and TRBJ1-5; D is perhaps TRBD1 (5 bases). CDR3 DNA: TGTGCCAGCAGTCCCCAGGGCGGAAGCAGTCAGCCCCAGCATTTT. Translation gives CASSPQGGSSQPQHF.